Listed below are T cell receptor beta chains from one sample, sequenced in a study of T-cell reconstitution after alpha-beta-depleted transplantation in children. TCRdb re-called the PCR reads with MiXCR, one entry per CDR3 protein. The table lists around 960,000 distinct CDR3 sequences, about 31% of them singletons, with more than 25% in the top ten. The sequenced sample was PBMCs, mostly from graft donor cells, obtained 360 days after TCRalphabeta/CD19-depleted stem cell transplant. All receptors derive from a boy under two years old who had a stem cell transplant for SCID, so the T cells may come from the graft donor. Both conserved end residues are part of each CDR3. The order of the fields is CDR3 protein, CDR3 DNA, J gene, clone size, V gene, D gene. The D gene is left open where the match is weak. Clone sizes are given selectively: once, few, many, or a class where the clone is expanded.

cdr3_aa: CASSFRAGGHYEQYF; cdr3_nt: TGTGCCAGCAGTTTTCGGGCGGGGGGGCACTACGAGCAGTACTTC; j_call: TRBJ2-7; clone_size: few; v_call: TRBV12-3/TRBV12-4; d_call: TRBD2
cdr3_aa: CASMGDSLFYGYTF; cdr3_nt: TGTGCCAGCATGGGGGACAGCTTGTTCTATGGCTACACCTTC; j_call: TRBJ1-2; clone_size: few; v_call: TRBV6-1; d_call: TRBD1
cdr3_aa: CASSEDRGLAKNIQYF; cdr3_nt: TGTGCCAGCAGTGAGGACAGGGGCCTAGCCAAAAACATTCAGTACTTC; j_call: TRBJ2-4; clone_size: few; v_call: TRBV2; d_call: TRBD1
cdr3_aa: CASSQAQGETQYF; cdr3_nt: TGCGCCAGCAGCCAAGCACAGGGGGAGACCCAGTACTTC; j_call: TRBJ2-5; clone_size: NA; v_call: TRBV4-1; d_call: TRBD1
cdr3_aa: CASSAQGAQPQHF; cdr3_nt: TGTGCCAGCAGTGCACAAGGGGCTCAGCCCCAGCATTTT; j_call: TRBJ1-5; clone_size: few; v_call: TRBV25-1; d_call: NA
cdr3_aa: CASSQGILAGSTQYF; cdr3_nt: TGTGCCAGCAGCCAAGGAATCCTAGCGGGGAGTACGCAGTATTTT; j_call: TRBJ2-3; clone_size: NA; v_call: TRBV3-1; d_call: TRBD2
cdr3_aa: CSARGDGSTDTQYF; cdr3_nt: TGCAGTGCTAGAGGAGATGGAAGCACAGATACGCAGTATTTT; j_call: TRBJ2-3; clone_size: NA; v_call: TRBV20-1; d_call: NA
cdr3_aa: CSARVPPSSSYEQYF; cdr3_nt: TGCAGTGCTAGAGTCCCACCGAGTAGCTCCTACGAGCAGTACTTC; j_call: TRBJ2-7; clone_size: few; v_call: TRBV20-1; d_call: NA
cdr3_aa: CATNPTGVDTDTQYF; cdr3_nt: TGTGCCACCAACCCGACAGGGGTGGACACAGATACGCAGTATTTT; j_call: TRBJ2-3; clone_size: NA; v_call: TRBV24-1; d_call: TRBD1
cdr3_aa: CAISESGFWNYGYTF; cdr3_nt: TGTGCCATCAGTGAGTCAGGGTTTTGGAACTATGGCTACACCTTC; j_call: TRBJ1-2; clone_size: NA; v_call: TRBV10-3; d_call: NA
cdr3_aa: CASSFALETQYF; cdr3_nt: TGTGCCAGCAGTTTTGCCCTGGAGACCCAGTACTTC; j_call: TRBJ2-5; clone_size: few; v_call: TRBV12-3/TRBV12-4; d_call: NA
cdr3_aa: CASSLAVGLDETQYF; cdr3_nt: TGTGCCAGCAGCTTAGCCGTGGGACTAGATGAGACCCAGTACTTC; j_call: TRBJ2-5; clone_size: NA; v_call: TRBV7-2; d_call: TRBD2
cdr3_aa: CASSESKGSSGFYNEQFF; cdr3_nt: TGCGCCAGCAGTGAGTCGAAAGGGTCAAGCGGGTTCTACAATGAGCAGTTCTTC; j_call: TRBJ2-1; clone_size: once; v_call: TRBV10-1; d_call: NA
cdr3_aa: CASSQGADTLSWGPPGELFF; cdr3_nt: TGCGCCAGCAGCCAAGGCGCCGACACGTTATCATGGGGCCCACCCGGGGAGCTGTTTTTT; j_call: TRBJ2-2; clone_size: few; v_call: TRBV4-3; d_call: NA
cdr3_aa: CSARAPGSGNTIYF; cdr3_nt: TGCAGTGCTAGAGCACCAGGATCTGGAAACACCATATATTTT; j_call: TRBJ1-3; clone_size: NA; v_call: TRBV20-1; d_call: NA
cdr3_aa: CASSQRGGTQYF; cdr3_nt: TGCGCCAGCAGCCAGCGGGGCGGTACGCAGTATTTT; j_call: TRBJ2-3; clone_size: few; v_call: TRBV5-1; d_call: TRBD2
cdr3_aa: CASSLARLREQYF; cdr3_nt: TGTGCCAGCAGTTTAGCGAGGCTCAGGGAGCAGTACTTC; j_call: TRBJ2-7; clone_size: NA; v_call: TRBV12-3/TRBV12-4; d_call: NA
cdr3_aa: CASSEDSFTYEQYF; cdr3_nt: TGCGCCAGCAGTGAGGACAGCTTTACCTACGAGCAGTACTTC; j_call: TRBJ2-7; clone_size: NA; v_call: TRBV10-1; d_call: NA
cdr3_aa: CASSEPPGQGPAGELFF; cdr3_nt: TGTGCCAGCAGTGAACCACCCGGACAGGGACCTGCCGGGGAGCTGTTTTTT; j_call: TRBJ2-2; clone_size: few; v_call: TRBV2; d_call: TRBD1
cdr3_aa: CASSQEEGTDTQYF; cdr3_nt: TGTGCCAGCAGCCAAGAAGAGGGCACAGATACGCAGTATTTT; j_call: TRBJ2-3; clone_size: few; v_call: TRBV4-2; d_call: NA
cdr3_aa: CAWRDRSLSYNEQFF; cdr3_nt: TGTGCCTGGAGGGACAGGTCTCTGTCCTACAATGAGCAGTTCTTC; j_call: TRBJ2-1; clone_size: once; v_call: TRBV30; d_call: TRBD1
cdr3_aa: CASSVASHSSYNEQFF; cdr3_nt: TGTGCCAGCAGCGTAGCCAGCCACAGCTCCTACAATGAGCAGTTCTTC; j_call: TRBJ2-1; clone_size: few; v_call: TRBV9; d_call: NA
cdr3_aa: CASSFLTATEGGYTF; cdr3_nt: TGCGCCAGCAGCTTTCTGACTGCGACGGAAGGAGGCTACACCTTC; j_call: TRBJ1-2; clone_size: NA; v_call: TRBV5-1; d_call: NA
cdr3_aa: CASSYLRNTEAFF; cdr3_nt: TGTGCCAGCAGCTATCTCAGGAACACTGAAGCTTTCTTT; j_call: TRBJ1-1; clone_size: few; v_call: TRBV7-3; d_call: NA
cdr3_aa: CASSPPRLSNTGELFF; cdr3_nt: TGCGCCAGCAGCCCCCCACGGCTTTCGAACACCGGGGAGCTGTTTTTT; j_call: TRBJ2-2; clone_size: few; v_call: TRBV5-1; d_call: NA
cdr3_aa: CASSRRGTGDTGELFF; cdr3_nt: TGTGCCAGCAGCAGGAGAGGGACAGGGGACACCGGGGAGCTGTTTTTT; j_call: TRBJ2-2; clone_size: few; v_call: TRBV11-2; d_call: TRBD1
cdr3_aa: CASSQRAGGPKNIQYF; cdr3_nt: TGCGCCAGCAGCCAAAGAGCGGGGGGGCCTAAAAACATTCAGTACTTC; j_call: TRBJ2-4; clone_size: few; v_call: TRBV4-1; d_call: TRBD2
cdr3_aa: CASSQAWDSINETQYF; cdr3_nt: TGCGCCAGCAGCCAAGCCTGGGACAGTATTAATGAGACCCAGTACTTC; j_call: TRBJ2-5; clone_size: few; v_call: TRBV4-1; d_call: TRBD1
cdr3_aa: CASRRVTPGAYTGELFF; cdr3_nt: TGTGCCAGCAGACGAGTAACCCCAGGGGCTTACACCGGGGAGCTGTTTTTT; j_call: TRBJ2-2; clone_size: few; v_call: TRBV27; d_call: NA
cdr3_aa: CASSLMGGRDEQFF; cdr3_nt: TGTGCCAGCAGCTTGATGGGGGGCCGGGATGAGCAGTTCTTC; j_call: TRBJ2-1; clone_size: few; v_call: TRBV5-4; d_call: NA
cdr3_aa: CSANRGANEKLFF; cdr3_nt: TGCAGTGCAAACAGGGGAGCTAATGAAAAACTGTTTTTT; j_call: TRBJ1-4; clone_size: few; v_call: TRBV20-1; d_call: TRBD1
cdr3_aa: CASSVTEDRVGIQYF; cdr3_nt: TGTGCCAGCAGCGTCACGGAGGACAGGGTGGGCATTCAGTACTTC; j_call: TRBJ2-4; clone_size: few; v_call: TRBV9; d_call: TRBD1
cdr3_aa: CASRNRGTTGELFF; cdr3_nt: TGTGCCAGCAGAAACAGGGGAACCACCGGGGAGCTGTTTTTT; j_call: TRBJ2-2; clone_size: many; v_call: TRBV27; d_call: TRBD1